This entry is about one TCR beta chain. Unique molecular identifiers tagged the TCRbeta library. Using its own MiXCR run on the PCR reads, TCRdb lists one record per CDR3 protein. The sample has 260,000 or so distinct CDR3 sequences; around 13% are singletons. This sample was included in a study of T-cell reconstitution after alpha-beta-depleted transplantation in children. This CDR3 spans 18 amino acids. Looked up from germline, CDR1 is KGHSH and CDR2 is LQKENI. Trimming shortened V by 6 bases and J by 1 base, and 25 bases separated the two germline ends. Material: PBMCs from the stem cell graft donor, obtained from the stem cell graft. The J gene is TRBJ2-7, the V gene TRBV18, with D possibly being TRBD2 (5 bases). This TCR came from a human donor who donated a stem cell graft to a child with acute lymphoblastic leukemia. The CDR3 loop is CASSRLMGEDLISYEQYF. CDR3 DNA: TGTGCCAGCTCCCGATTGATGGGAGAAGACTTAATATCCTACGAGCAGTACTTC.